These 15 T cell receptor beta chains came from one sample sequenced in a study of molecular identifiers for immune sequencing clone quantification. MiXCR, run by TCRdb on the PCR reads, gives a single entry per CDR3 protein. The data show over 550,000 distinct CDR3 sequences, 25% seen once. The source material was naive CD8+ T cells from blood, with Jurkat cell RNA spiked in. Sample subset: FACS-sorted CD8+CD4-CCR7+CD45RA+ naive T cells. The origin of the receptors is a human donor in good health. Some libraries in this study had Jurkat cell RNA spiked in.

The chain links TRBV4-1 to TRBJ2-5, with 11 nucleotides matching TRBD2. The CDR3 is made up of 15 amino acids. V lost 2 bases, J lost 4 bases, and 3 bases stayed unmatched. The germline gives CDR1 MGHRA, CDR2 YSYEKL. The DNA for the CDR3 is TGCGCCAGCAGCCAAAGTAGCGGGGGGGGAGAGACCCAGTACTTC. Its translation: CASSQSSGGGETQYF.

This clonotype appeared many times. This sequence joins TRBV4-3 and TRBJ2-7, with 7 bases fitting TRBD1. V dropped 1 base and J dropped 0; count of bases not matched to a gene: 3. This CDR3 is built from 15 residues. Germline V gene sequence: CDR1 LGHNA, CDR2 YSLEER. The CDR3 spells CASSQATGISYEQYF. CDR3 sequence (DNA): TGCGCCAGCAGCCAAGCGACAGGGATCTCCTACGAGCAGTACTTC.

The chain links TRBV5-6 to TRBJ2-4; D might be TRBD1 (6 bases). Germline loops: CDR1 SGHDT, CDR2 YYEEEE. The CDR3 covers 16 residues. V was clipped by 5 bases and J by 2 bases, with 17 bases between them. The DNA of the CDR3 is TGTGCCAGCAGGGAACTGGGGGCCGTATCCAAAAACATTCAGTACTTC. As protein: CASRELGAVSKNIQYF.

DNA of the CDR3: TGTGCCAGCAGCGTCAGACAGGGTGAGGAGGCCCAGTACTTC. It codes for CASSVRQGEEAQYF. This sequence joins TRBV5-3 and TRBJ2-5, with 7 bases identical to TRBD1. TRBV5-3 is an open reading frame, and its role is uncertain. This CDR3 has 14 residues. V lost 8 bases, J lost 9 bases, and 16 bases stayed unmatched.

On this clonotype itself: A much larger clone differs from this one at a single base, so this may be a read error. The V and J genes are TRBV5-3 and TRBJ2-7; 7 bases match TRBD1. TRBV5-3 is filed as an ORF, its function uncertain. The trim removed 8 bases at V and 3 bases at J, leaving 11 bases unmatched. CDR3 length equals 14 residues. In DNA form, the CDR3 reads TGTGCCAGCGTCTCGTGGGACAGCAACTACGAGCAGTACTTC. Its protein product is CASVSWDSNYEQYF.

CDR3 residues: CASSKRQLNNETQYF. CDR3 DNA sequence: TGTGCCAGCAGCAAGAGACAGCTCAATAACGAGACCCAGTACTTC. This chain links TRBV21-1 with TRBJ2-5; the tabulated D call, TRBD1, remains unverified against the DNA. TRBV21-1 is assigned pseudogene status. The CDR3 spans 15 residues.

At least ten counts were recorded for this clonotype. The J gene is TRBJ1-1, the V gene TRBV10-3; D might be TRBD1 (6 bases). The germline CDR1 and CDR2 sequences are ENHRY and SYGVKD. V shed 1 base and J shed 0 bases, with 12 bases lying between them. The CDR3 runs 16 residues. The CDR3 sequence: CAISEYGTSMNTEAFF. The CDR3 DNA is TGTGCCATCAGTGAGTACGGGACATCCATGAACACTGAAGCTTTCTTT.

This clonotype was seen more than once but under ten times. The CDR3 DNA sequence: TGCGCCAGCAGCCCAATAGGGACGAAAACTAATGAAAAACTGTTTTTT. Protein product: CASSPIGTKTNEKLFF. The rearrangement joins TRBV4-1 to TRBJ1-4, with D tentatively TRBD1 (5 bases). Germline CDR1 reads MGHRA; CDR2 reads YSYEKL. Trimming left V 4 bases short and J 1 base short, with 13 bases between. The CDR3 length is 16 residues.

Comments on this clonotype: Its ends do not fully match the called genes, so a read error is possible. The chain has TRBV25-1 and TRBJ2-1, with TRBD2 matching 10 bases. The CDR3 is made up of 18 amino acids. Germline CDR1 reads MGHDK; CDR2 reads SYGVNS. CDR3 sequence: CASSDYSRSGGAYNEQFF. CDR3 in DNA: TGTGCCAGCAGTGATTATAGTCGGAGCGGGGGGGCCTACAATGAACAGTTCTTC.

With regard to this clonotype: A much larger clonotype is one base distant, so this may be a read error. This rearrangement joins TRBV7-2 to TRBJ1-2, with a possible D match to TRBD1 (5 bases). V was clipped by 4 bases and J by 4 bases, with 19 bases between them. This CDR3 region has 16 residues. CDR1 is SGHTA, CDR2 FQGNSA, per germline. This chain's CDR3 is CASSSIPEQASYGYTF. As DNA, the CDR3 is TGTGCCAGCAGCTCCATTCCAGAACAGGCTAGCTATGGCTACACCTTC.

This clonotype occurred many times. V gene TRBV5-6 combines with J gene TRBJ1-1; D is unresolved. Germline values: CDR1 SGHDT, CDR2 YYEEEE. The CDR3 length is 13 residues. The V end was cut by 1 base, the J end by 6 bases, with 10 bases between. CDR3 coding DNA: TGTGCCAGCAGCTTGTGGCCTGGCGCTGAAGCTTTCTTT. Residues: CASSLWPGAEAFF.

In its sample, this clonotype was seen many times. The J gene is TRBJ2-3, the V gene TRBV12-3 or TRBV12-4; D might be TRBD2 (5 bases). This CDR3 is 14 amino acids long. V lost 3 bases and J 3 bases, leaving 10 bases between the germline ends. The CDR3 DNA follows: TGTGCCAGCAGTTTCCTAGCTGAGACAGATACGCAGTATTTT. Translated, it gives CASSFLAETDTQYF.

There are many counts of this clonotype. The chain employs TRBV6-2 or TRBV6-3 and TRBJ2-4, with 9 nucleotides matching TRBD1. Per the germline V gene, CDR1 is MNHEY and CDR2 is SVGEGT. After removal of 2 bases from V and 5 bases from J, the junction contained 1 base not matched to a gene. The CDR3 consists of 14 residues. CDR3 DNA sequence: TGTGCCAGCAGTTACAGGACAGGGGAAAACATTCAGTACTTC. Amino acid sequence: CASSYRTGENIQYF.

The rearrangement links TRBV11-2 to TRBJ1-1, with 8 nucleotides matching TRBD1. Germline-derived CDR1 and CDR2 are SGHAT and FQNNGV. The CDR3 covers 15 residues. Trimming cost V 3 bases and J 5 bases; bases outside gene matches: 8. CDR3 nucleotide sequence: TGTGCCAGCAGCTTTGTACAGGGGGTGCTGACTGAAGCTTTCTTT. It is translated as CASSFVQGVLTEAFF.

The genes are TRBV9 and TRBJ2-1; 7 bases agree with TRBD2. Looked up from germline, CDR1 is SGDLS and CDR2 is YYNGEE. With V trimmed by 1 base and J by 9 bases, 7 bases remained unmatched. The CDR3 runs to 14 residues. CDR3 amino acids: CASSVLFGGGEQFF. The CDR3 DNA reads TGTGCCAGCAGCGTATTATTTGGGGGGGGTGAGCAGTTCTTC.